This T cell receptor beta chain is from a study of low-dose radiotherapy and immunotherapy resistance in tumors. Time point denoted: after trial treatment. Regarding treatment: LDRT plus nivolumab, ipilimumab, low-dose cyclophosphamide and aspirin (RACIN trial). Donors were dosed with nivolumab and ipilimumab; they also received aspirin, low-dose cyclophosphamide and low-dose radiotherapy. With TRAV- and TRBV-specific primers, first-strand cDNA was made, covering the alpha and beta chains. The TCRs were subjected to amplification over approximately 20 PCR cycles employing a constant-region primer in conjunction with a V-primer adapter. TCRdb reprocessed the reads with MiXCR, giving one entry per CDR3 protein. The table lists 100,000 or so distinct CDR3 sequences, roughly 20% of them singletons. CDR1 and CDR2 from the germline V gene are MNHEY and SVGEGT. The CDR3 is made up of 18 amino acids. V lost 2 bases to trimming and J lost 2 bases; unmatched junction nucleotides: 10.

This clonotype was detected many times. Specimen: PBMCs, collected after low-dose radiotherapy plus immunotherapy. This TCR was recovered from a male donor with prostate cancer. The chain has TRBV6-2 or TRBV6-3 and TRBJ2-2; 8 bases match TRBD1. The CDR3 sequence is CASSYLFGQGRNTGELFF. The CDR3 coding sequence is TGTGCCAGCAGTTACCTCTTCGGACAGGGTAGAAACACCGGGGAGCTGTTTTTT.